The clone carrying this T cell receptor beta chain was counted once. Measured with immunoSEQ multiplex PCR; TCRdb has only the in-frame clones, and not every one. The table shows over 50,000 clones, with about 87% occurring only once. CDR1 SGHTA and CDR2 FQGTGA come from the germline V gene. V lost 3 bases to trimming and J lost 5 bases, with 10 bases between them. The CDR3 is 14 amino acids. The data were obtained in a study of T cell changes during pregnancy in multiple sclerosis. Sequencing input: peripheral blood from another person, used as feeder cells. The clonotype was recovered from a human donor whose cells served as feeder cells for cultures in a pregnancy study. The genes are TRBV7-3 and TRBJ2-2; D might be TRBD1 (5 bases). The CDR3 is CASSFQGTTGELFF. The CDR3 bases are TGTGCCAGCAGCTTCCAGGGTACGACCGGGGAGCTGTTTTTT.